The rows below give T cell receptor beta chains drawn from one sample of a study of CD8+ T cells in alopecia areata. The data were produced by immunoSEQ multiplex PCR, yet TCRdb's version contains in-frame clones alone and is incomplete. The data contain 150,000 or so clones, approximately 65% of them singletons. Sequenced here: CD8+ T cells sorted from blood, sampled at week 0. The receptors were gathered from a human donor with alopecia areata. CDR3s include the opening cysteine and the closing phenylalanine or tryptophan. The D gene is left open where the match is weak. Expanded clones are given a class, and other clones once, few, many or no size at all.

j_gene | v_gene | abundance | d_gene | CDR3nt | CDR3aa
TRBJ2-7 | TRBV7-9 | NA | NA | TGTGCCAGCAGCCAAGACCCCTACGAGCAGTACTTC | CASSQDPYEQYF
TRBJ2-7 | TRBV9 | NA | TRBD1 | TGTGCCAGCAGCGTAGGGGGGACAGCCTACGAGCAGTACTTC | CASSVGGTAYEQYF
TRBJ2-6 | TRBV7-8 | NA | NA | TGTGCCAGCAGCTTAGCAGGGGCTGGGGCCAACGTCCTGACTTTC | CASSLAGAGANVLTF
TRBJ1-3 | TRBV14 | few | NA | TGTGCCAGCAGCCAACTGGGGAAACTTAATCCTGGAAACACCATATATTTT | CASSQLGKLNPGNTIYF
TRBJ2-7 | TRBV30 | NA | NA | TGTGCCTGGAGTCACACTCAAGGCTACGAGCAGTACTTC | CAWSHTQGYEQYF
TRBJ2-2 | TRBV7-9 | NA | NA | TGTGCCACCCCCGGAGTATTGAACACCGGGGAGCTGTTTTTT | CATPGVLNTGELFF
TRBJ2-5 | TRBV7-3 | NA | NA | TGTGCCAGCAGCCCCGACAGGACCGGAGGGGAGACCCAGTACTTC | CASSPDRTGGETQYF
TRBJ1-2 | TRBV13 | once | NA | TGTGCCAGCAGCTCAAGGTCCTATGGCTACACCTTC | CASSSRSYGYTF
TRBJ1-6 | TRBV27 | NA | TRBD1 | TGTGCCAGCATGCCGGGACAGTTTATATCTACCCTCCACTTT | CASMPGQFISTLHF
TRBJ1-2 | TRBV29-1 | NA | NA | TGCAGCGTCGAGAGACGGGAGGGTTTCCACTTC | CSVERREGFHF
TRBJ2-1 | TRBV2 | NA | TRBD2 | TGTGCCAGCAGAGGCTATCCAAGCGGGGGGCCTGACAATGAGCAGTTCTTC | CASRGYPSGGPDNEQFF
TRBJ2-1 | TRBV20-1 | NA | NA | TGCAGTGCTGGAAAAGGGAATGAGCAGTTCTTC | CSAGKGNEQFF
TRBJ1-1 | TRBV11-2 | many | NA | TGTGCCAGCAGCTCGCCGGGGGTGGGCAACGAAGCTTTCTTT | CASSSPGVGNEAFF
TRBJ1-1 | TRBV4-1 | few | NA | TGCGCCAGCAGCCAACTGGGGACTGAAGCTTTCTTT | CASSQLGTEAFF
TRBJ2-7 | TRBV7-2 | NA | NA | TGTGCCAGCAGCCACGCTCCCACCTACGAGCAGTACTTC | CASSHAPTYEQYF
TRBJ2-6 | TRBV29-1 | few | NA | TGCAGCGTTGATGAAGGGGCCTCTGGGGCCAACGTCCTGACTTTC | CSVDEGASGANVLTF
TRBJ2-7 | TRBV5-1 | few | TRBD1 | TGCGCCAGCAGCCCGGGGACAGGCTCCTACGAGCAGTACTTC | CASSPGTGSYEQYF
TRBJ1-2 | TRBV7-9 | NA | TRBD1 | TGTGCCAGCAGCTTGGAGGGGGCGCACTTCTATGGCTACACCTTC | CASSLEGAHFYGYTF
TRBJ2-3 | TRBV11-2 | NA | NA | TGTGCCAGCAGCCCTTCCACAGATACGCAGTATTTT | CASSPSTDTQYF
TRBJ2-7 | TRBV6-1 | NA | NA | TGTGCCAGCAGTGAAGTAAGATACGAGCAGTACTTC | CASSEVRYEQYF
TRBJ1-2 | TRBV29-1 | NA | TRBD1 | TGCAGCGTCTACAGGGGCAACTATGGCTACACCTTC | CSVYRGNYGYTF
TRBJ1-5 | TRBV2 | NA | NA | TGTGCCAGCAGTGGGACGGATAGCAATCAGCCCCAGCATTTT | CASSGTDSNQPQHF
TRBJ1-5 | TRBV30 | once | TRBD1 | TGTGCCTGGAGTGCGCTACCCCCAGGGGGTCAGCCCCAGCATTTT | CAWSALPPGGQPQHF
TRBJ2-5 | TRBV11-2 | NA | NA | TGTGCCAGCAGCTTAGAACTCAACGGGGGTCTCCAAGAGACCCAGTACTTC | CASSLELNGGLQETQYF
TRBJ2-1 | TRBV15 | NA | TRBD2 | TGTGCCACCAGCAGAGCCCCAGGTGGGGGGGTCAAGAATGAGCAGTTCTTC | CATSRAPGGGVKNEQFF
TRBJ2-1 | TRBV29-1 | few | TRBD2 | TGCAGCGTTGAGGGATTTAGCGGGGGTAAAATTGCCTACAATGAGCAGTTCTTC | CSVEGFSGGKIAYNEQFF
TRBJ2-7 | TRBV7-9 | NA | NA | TGTGCCAGCAGAGAAGAGGAGGGGATAGGCGAGCAGTACTTC | CASREEEGIGEQYF
TRBJ2-3 | TRBV2 | NA | NA | TGTGCCAGCAGTGAGGCGGGGGCCACCCCCCCAGATACGCAGTATTTT | CASSEAGATPPDTQYF
TRBJ1-2 | TRBV30 | few | NA | TGTGCCTGGAGTGGTGCAGAAACCTCATGGTATGGCTACACCTTC | CAWSGAETSWYGYTF
TRBJ1-5 | TRBV12-5 | NA | TRBD1 | TGTGCTAGTGGTTTGGCCGGGACAGGGAGTCAGCCCCAGCATTTT | CASGLAGTGSQPQHF
TRBJ2-5 | TRBV2 | NA | NA | TGTGCCAGCAGAGAAGACAGTCTGGGAGAGACCCAGTACTTC | CASREDSLGETQYF
TRBJ1-4 | TRBV29-1 | few | NA | TGCAGCGTTGAAGATCAACACGGCGGGAGAGAGGGGGTCGGTCTGTTTTTT | CSVEDQHGGREGVGLFF
TRBJ2-1 | TRBV2 | once | NA | TGTGCCAGCAGTGAATGGGCCAATGAGCAGTTCTTC | CASSEWANEQFF
TRBJ2-2 | TRBV29-1 | NA | TRBD2 | TGCAGCGTACTAGCGGGGATGAACACCGGGGAGCTGTTTTTT | CSVLAGMNTGELFF
TRBJ1-1 | TRBV27 | NA | TRBD1 | TGTGCCAGCAGACCACCGCGGACAGGGACGAACACTGAAGCTTTCTTT | CASRPPRTGTNTEAFF
TRBJ1-2 | TRBV13 | NA | NA | TGTGCCAGCAGCTCGGCCCGAATAATGGCCTATGGCTACACCTTC | CASSSARIMAYGYTF
TRBJ2-7 | TRBV27 | NA | TRBD1 | TGTGCCAGCAGCCAAGGACAGGGCTCCTACGAGCAGTACTTC | CASSQGQGSYEQYF
TRBJ2-7 | TRBV20-1 | NA | NA | TGCAGTGCTAGTGCCGAATCGGGGCAGTACTTC | CSASAESGQYF
TRBJ1-2 | TRBV9 | NA | NA | TGTGCCAGCAGCGTGTCCTTGTCGAGCTACACCTTC | CASSVSLSSYTF
TRBJ1-3 | TRBV4-2 | NA | NA | TGTGCCAGCAGCCAATTGGTCGGGGGTGGAAACACCATATATTTT | CASSQLVGGGNTIYF
TRBJ2-1 | TRBV4-1 | once | NA | TGCGCCAGCAGCCAAGGAGGGTCCAATGAGCAGTTCTTC | CASSQGGSNEQFF
TRBJ1-2 | TRBV25-1 | once | NA | TGTGCCAGCAGTGAAGCCGGGACATCAGACGGCTACACCTTC | CASSEAGTSDGYTF
TRBJ2-3 | TRBV30 | NA | NA | TGTGCCTGGCCTCGAAACTGGCGGGGCGGCACAGATACGCAGTATTTT | CAWPRNWRGGTDTQYF
TRBJ2-5 | TRBV15 | NA | NA | TGTGCCACCAGCATGGGTCTGGGGGGTCGGCGAGAGACCCAGTACTTC | CATSMGLGGRRETQYF
TRBJ1-1 | TRBV2 | NA | NA | TGTGCCAGCAGTGGCCGTCTCGCGGCTTGGGGGGATAGGGACACTGAAGCTTTCTTT | CASSGRLAAWGDRDTEAFF
TRBJ1-1 | TRBV4-1 | NA | NA | TGCGCCAGCAGCCAATCTGGGACTGAAGCTTTCTTT | CASSQSGTEAFF
TRBJ1-1 | TRBV29-1 | NA | NA | TGCAGCGCATCACGGGGGTATACTGAAGCTTTCTTT | CSASRGYTEAFF
TRBJ2-7 | TRBV10-2 | NA | NA | TGCGCCAGCAGTGAGGTCCACGAGCAGTACTTC | CASSEVHEQYF
TRBJ2-5 | TRBV7-9 | NA | TRBD1 | TGTGCCAGCAGCCCCTCCCAGACAGGGCGAAAGACCCAGTACTTC | CASSPSQTGRKTQYF
TRBJ2-2 | TRBV29-1 | NA | NA | TGCAGCGTTGTTGGGCCGGGGCAGGGGAACACCGGGGAGCTGTTTTTT | CSVVGPGQGNTGELFF
TRBJ2-5 | TRBV9 | few | NA | TGTGCCAGCAGCGCCATGGGACAAAGGGTAGAAGAGACCCAGTACTTC | CASSAMGQRVEETQYF
TRBJ2-1 | TRBV11-2 | NA | TRBD2 | TGTGCCAGCACTCCCGGGGGGGCATTTGGTGAGCAGTTCTTC | CASTPGGAFGEQFF